This T cell receptor beta chain is from a study of blood T cell repertoires in COVID-19. The CDR3 is 14 amino acids. Germline V gene lookup returns CDR1 KGHSH and CDR2 LQKENI. The V segment lost 6 bases and the J segment 6 bases; nucleotides outside the gene matches: 7. Sequenced by immunoSEQ multiplex PCR; TCRdb stores in-frame clones only, minus some. Of about 34,000 clones listed, over 60% are singletons. Regarding this clone: Other DNA sequences within the sample encode an identical CDR3.

The source of this sequence is a human donor in a cohort sampled during active COVID-19. The chain carries TRBV18 and TRBJ2-3, with TRBD2 matching over 9 bases. Sequencing was done on a sample of peripheral blood. CDR3 sequence reads: CASSPSSGEDTQYF. DNA of the CDR3: TGTGCCAGCTCGCCTTCTAGCGGGGAGGATACGCAGTATTTT.